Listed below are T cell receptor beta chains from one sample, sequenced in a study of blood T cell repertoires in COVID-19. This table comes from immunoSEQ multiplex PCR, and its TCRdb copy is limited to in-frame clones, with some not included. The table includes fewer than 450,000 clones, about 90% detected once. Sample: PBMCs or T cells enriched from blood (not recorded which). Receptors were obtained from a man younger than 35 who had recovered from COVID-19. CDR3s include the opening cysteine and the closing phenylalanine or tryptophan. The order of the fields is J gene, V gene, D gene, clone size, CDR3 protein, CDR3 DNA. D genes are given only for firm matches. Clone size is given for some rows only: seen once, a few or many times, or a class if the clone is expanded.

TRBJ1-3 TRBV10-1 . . CASSGGSASGNTIYF TGCGCCAGCAGTGGCGGCAGCGCATCTGGAAACACCATATATTTT
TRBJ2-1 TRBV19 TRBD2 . CASSIAGGPGNEQFF TGTGCCAGTAGTATAGCGGGAGGGCCGGGGAATGAGCAGTTCTTC
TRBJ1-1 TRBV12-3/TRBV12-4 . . CASSFITGLGAFF TGTGCCAGCAGTTTTATAACAGGGCTTGGAGCTTTCTTT
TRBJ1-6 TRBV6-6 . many CASSPLLLPGTNSPLHF TGTGCCAGCAGTCCCCTTTTATTGCCGGGAACTAATTCACCCCTCCACTTT
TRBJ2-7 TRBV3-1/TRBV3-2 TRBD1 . CASSPLDRGIGNEQYF TGTGCCAGCAGCCCCCTGGACAGGGGCATTGGAAACGAGCAGTACTTC
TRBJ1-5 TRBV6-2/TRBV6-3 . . CASSPGGSGNQPQHF TGTGCCAGCAGCCCCGGAGGGTCGGGCAATCAGCCCCAGCATTTT
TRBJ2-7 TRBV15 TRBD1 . CATRDGQGATYEQYF TGTGCCACCAGGGACGGACAGGGGGCCACCTACGAGCAGTACTTC
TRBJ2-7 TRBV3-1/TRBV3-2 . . CASSREGAYEQYF TGTGCCAGCAGCCGCGAGGGCGCCTACGAGCAGTACTTC
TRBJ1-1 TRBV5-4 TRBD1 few CASSPETGGVNTEAFF TGTGCCAGCAGCCCCGAGACAGGGGGTGTGAACACTGAAGCTTTCTTT
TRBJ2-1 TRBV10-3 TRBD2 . CASEASGSSYNEQFF TGTGCCAGCGAAGCTAGCGGGAGCTCCTACAATGAGCAGTTCTTC
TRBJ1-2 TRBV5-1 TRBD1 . CASSFGQGEYGYTF TGCGCCAGCAGTTTCGGACAGGGGGAATATGGCTACACCTTC